These 32 T cell receptor beta chains were sequenced from one sample in a study of cytomegalovirus exposure and HLA in healthy donors. Researchers ran the PCR with 60 Vbeta and 13 Jbeta primers. Generated by immunoSEQ multiplex PCR, the TCRdb table keeps only in-frame clones and is missing some. The sample has 100,000 to 150,000 clones, about 74% seen once. The sequenced sample consisted of PBMCs. Receptors originate from a male donor in good health and CMV-seronegative.

The chain combines TRBV7-6 with TRBJ2-7; TRBD2 matches at 11 bases. This CDR3 spans 17 amino acids. The V gene end was trimmed by 3 bases and the J gene end by 2 bases; junction bases not matched to a gene: 9. The germline CDR1 and CDR2 sequences are SGHVS and FNYEAQ. The CDR3 DNA sequence: TGTGCCAGCAGCTTTGGGATTGGGACTAGCGGAACCTACGAGCAGTACTTC. This sequence encodes CASSFGIGTSGTYEQYF. Together with reference TRBV7-6 and TRBJ2-7, the CDR3 gives the full variable domain: GAGVSQSPRYKVTKRGQDVALRCDPISGHVSLYWYRQALGQGPEFLTYFNYEAQQDKSGLPNDRFSAERPEGSISTLTIQRTEQRDSAMYRCASSFGIGTSGTYEQYFGPGTRLTVT.

This clone was seen a single time. V and J are TRBV5-1 and TRBJ2-3, with 9 bases fitting TRBD1. This CDR3 is 14 amino acids long. The germline V gene has CDR1 SGHRS and CDR2 YFSETQ. The V gene end was trimmed by 5 bases and the J gene end by 2 bases; junction bases not matched to a gene: 3. The CDR3 DNA reads as TGCGCCAGCAGGACAGGGGGGTTCACAGATACGCAGTATTTT. Translating it yields CASRTGGFTDTQYF. The full variable domain, rest sourced from reference TRBV5-1 and TRBJ2-3, is KAGVTQTPRYLIKTRGQQVTLSCSPISGHRSVSWYQQTPGQGLQFLFEYFSETQRNKGNFPGRFSGRQFSNSRSEMNVSTLELGDSALYLCASRTGGFTDTQYFGPGTRLTVL.

Note on this clone: At one end, the junction sequence differs from germline, possibly due to a read error. The identical CDR3 is also encoded by other nucleotide sequences in the sample. The V and J genes are TRBV11-2 and TRBJ2-7, with 7 bases matching TRBD1. The CDR3 covers 15 residues. Germline CDR1 and CDR2: SGHAT and FQNNGV. CDR3 nucleotides: TGTGCCAGCAGCTCCTCCGGGACAGTCTCCTACGAACAGTACTTC. It specifies CASSSSGTVSYEQYF.

This clone was seen just once. This chain joins TRBV11-3 and TRBJ2-7; tentative D call: TRBD1 (6 bases). Trimming shortened V by 5 bases and J by 0 bases, and 11 bases separated the two germline ends. The CDR3 length is 14 residues. Germline loops: CDR1 SGHNT, CDR2 YENEEA. The CDR3 DNA sequence: TGTGCCAGCAGCAAGGGGGAAACCTCCTACGAGCAGTACTTC. Translation gives CASSKGETSYEQYF. Complete variable domain (other parts from reference TRBV11-3 and TRBJ2-7): EAGVVQSPRYKIIEKKQPVAFWCNPISGHNTLYWYLQNLGQGPELLIRYENEEAVDDSQLPKDRFSAERLKGVDSTLKIQPAELGDSAVYLCASSKGETSYEQYFGPGTRLTVT.

This clone was counted only a few times. V gene TRBV13 combines with J gene TRBJ2-2; possible D gene TRBD1, 5 bases. CDR1 and CDR2 (germline): PRHDT, FYEKMQ (reference sequence). CDR3 size: 14 residues. V was pared by 2 bases and J by 6 bases, with 10 bases between. The CDR3 region has the DNA TGTGCCAGCAGCTTAACCCAGGGCCCCGGGGAGCTGTTTTTT. It codes for CASSLTQGPGELFF.

The chain recombines TRBV27 with TRBJ2-7; D perhaps matches TRBD1 (5 bases). This CDR3 is 13 amino acids long. The germline V gene encodes CDR1 MNHEY and CDR2 SMNVEV (reference sequence). Trimming removed 6 bases at V and 2 bases at J, with 11 bases between. The CDR3 loop is CASSRQTTYEQYF. CDR3 DNA: TGTGCCAGCAGCCGACAGACGACCTACGAGCAGTACTTC.

Only a few counts were recorded for this clone. The CDR3 is CASSLTSGLYEQYF. The CDR3 nucleotides are TGCGCCAGCAGCTTGACTAGCGGTCTCTACGAGCAGTACTTC. The chain carries TRBV5-1 and TRBJ2-7; 8 nucleotides agree with TRBD2. This CDR3 region has 14 residues. Germline CDR1 reads SGHRS; CDR2 reads YFSETQ. Trimming removed 1 base from V and 3 bases from J; junction bases left unmatched: 3.

The chain links TRBV11-2 to TRBJ1-1; 8 bases map to TRBD1. CDR3 length: 14 amino acids. Losses at the gene ends were 6 bases for V and 5 bases for J; bases not matched to a gene: 8. Germline lookup yields CDR1 SGHAT and CDR2 FQNNGV. CDR3 sequence reads: CASSPQGAETEAFF. The CDR3 nucleotides are TGTGCCAGCAGTCCTCAGGGGGCAGAGACTGAAGCTTTCTTT. The whole variable domain, filled in from reference TRBV11-2 and TRBJ1-1, reads EAGVAQSPRYKIIEKRQSVAFWCNPISGHATLYWYQQILGQGPKLLIQFQNNGVVDDSQLPKDRFSAERLKGVDSTLKIQPAKLEDSAVYLCASSPQGAETEAFFGQGTRLTVV.

This chain connects TRBV4-3 to TRBJ2-6, with 8 bases aligning to TRBD1. V dropped 1 base and J dropped 2; count of bases not matched to a gene: 10. CDR1 LGHNA and CDR2 YSLEER come from the germline V gene. The CDR3 contains 19 residues. The CDR3 DNA follows: TGCGCCAGCAGCCAAGTTTTGGGACAGGTCGGGGCTGGGGCCAACGTCCTGACTTTC. Amino acids: CASSQVLGQVGAGANVLTF.

The CDR3 region is CASSVGAGGLTGELFF. CDR3 bases: TGTGCCAGCAGCGTAGGTGCAGGGGGCTTAACCGGGGAGCTGTTTTTT. This sequence joins TRBV9 and TRBJ2-2, with 8 bases fitting TRBD1. CDR1 and CDR2 from the germline V gene are SGDLS and YYNGEE. The CDR3 is made up of 16 amino acids. The trim removed 0 bases at V and 5 bases at J, leaving 6 bases unmatched.

The chain recombines TRBV19 with TRBJ2-1, with D possibly being TRBD2 (6 bases). Trimming pared 6 bases from V and 0 bases from J, leaving 9 bases between. The V gene's germline CDR1 is LNHDA and CDR2 SQIVND (reference sequence). This CDR3 contains 14 residues. As DNA, the CDR3 is TGTGCCAGTAGGGGGGGTCACTCCTACAATGAGCAGTTCTTC. It is translated as CASRGGHSYNEQFF.

The rearrangement joins TRBV7-8 to TRBJ1-4, with a possible D match to TRBD1 (5 bases). Germline CDR1 SGHVS, CDR2 FQNEAQ. V was clipped by 5 bases and J by 4 bases, with 20 bases between them. CDR3 size: 17 residues. The CDR3: CASSIRLGRASNEKLFF. Written as DNA, the CDR3 is TGTGCCAGCAGCATCCGCCTGGGCAGGGCCAGTAATGAAAAACTGTTTTTT. The complete variable domain, with remaining parts taken from reference TRBV7-8 and TRBJ1-4, reads GAGVSQSPRYKVAKRGQDVALRCDPISGHVSLFWYQQALGQGPEFLTYFQNEAQLDKSGLPSDRFFAERPEGSVSTLKIQRTQQEDSAVYLCASSIRLGRASNEKLFFGSGTQLSVL.

This sequence joins TRBV27 and TRBJ1-1, with a possible D match to TRBD1 (5 bases). Trimming removed 0 bases from V and 4 bases from J, with 12 bases in between. This CDR3 has 15 amino acids. Per the germline V gene, CDR1 is MNHEY and CDR2 is SMNVEV (reference sequence). The CDR3 nucleotides are TGTGCCAGCAGTTTATCTGCCGGGGGGGGCACTGAAGCTTTCTTT. It translates to CASSLSAGGGTEAFF.

This chain connects TRBV4-3 to TRBJ1-1; 9 bases are a match to TRBD1. This CDR3 contains 15 residues. Trimming cost V 0 bases and J 4 bases; bases outside gene matches: 3. Germline CDR1 is LGHNA and CDR2 is YSLEER. Here the CDR3 reads CASSQDYRGPTEAFF. CDR3 DNA: TGCGCCAGCAGCCAAGACTACAGGGGGCCCACTGAAGCTTTCTTT.

The CDR3 is CASGQGFSGANVLTF. Written as DNA, the CDR3 is TGTGCCAGTGGACAGGGGTTCTCTGGGGCCAACGTCCTGACTTTC. The V call is TRBV19, the J call TRBJ2-6; 9 nucleotides agree with TRBD1. This CDR3 has 15 amino acids. The junction had 2 bases not matched to a gene; V was cut back by 8 bases and J by 0 bases. The germline gives CDR1 LNHDA, CDR2 SQIVND (reference sequence).

The chain is built from TRBV2 and TRBJ2-1; TRBD2 agrees at 12 bases. The V gene's germline CDR1 is SNHLY and CDR2 FYNNEI. CDR3 length: 14 residues. V lost 8 bases and J lost 13; bases outside the gene matches: 12. CDR3 residues: CASDEASGRAVQFF. Here the CDR3 DNA reads TGTGCCAGCGACGAGGCTAGCGGGAGGGCCGTTCAGTTCTTC.

The chain carries TRBV19 and TRBJ2-1; TRBD2 matches 13 bases. In germline, CDR1 is LNHDA, CDR2 SQIVND (reference sequence). V gave up 5 bases and J gave up 4 bases; unmatched junction bases: 2. This CDR3 comprises 15 residues. In DNA form, the CDR3 reads TGTGCCAGTAGTGGACTAGCGGGGGTTTACAATGAGCAGTTCTTC. Amino acids: CASSGLAGVYNEQFF. The full variable domain, with the rest looked up from reference TRBV19 and TRBJ2-1, is DGGITQSPKYLFRKEGQNVTLSCEQNLNHDAMYWYRQDPGQGLRLIYYSQIVNDFQKGDIAEGYSVSREKKESFPLTVTSAQKNPTAFYLCASSGLAGVYNEQFFGPGTRLTVL.

V and J are TRBV7-8 and TRBJ1-6; 7 nucleotides agree with TRBD1. J was trimmed by 8 bases and V by 0 bases; bases with no gene match: 7. CDR1 and CDR2 from the germline V gene are SGHVS and FQNEAQ. This CDR3 comprises 16 residues. For the CDR3, the DNA is TGTGCCAGCAGCTTAGCTACCCGGGACAGCCATTCACCCCTCCACTTT. Its translation is CASSLATRDSHSPLHF.

The chain carries TRBV19 and TRBJ1-6; maybe TRBD1 (5 bases). The CDR3 extends over 16 amino acids. With 2 bases removed from V and 10 bases from J, the gap between germline ends came to 18 bases. CDR1 LNHDA and CDR2 SQIVND come from the germline V gene (reference sequence). The CDR3 DNA reads as TGTGCCAGTAGTATAAGGGGCTTGGAATTTGGGTCACCCCTCCACTTT. Protein: CASSIRGLEFGSPLHF.

The sample holds a few counts of this clone. The chain couples TRBV9 to TRBJ1-4; possibly TRBD1 for D (5 bases). V was trimmed by 4 bases and J by 6 bases, leaving 13 bases between them. The CDR3 consists of 14 residues. From germline, CDR1 is SGDLS and CDR2 YYNGEE. The CDR3: CASSSRGEDEKLFF. The CDR3 nucleotides are TGTGCCAGCAGCTCTCGGGGGGAGGATGAAAAACTGTTTTTT.

V and J are TRBV7-9 and TRBJ2-7, with 7 bases that match TRBD1. This CDR3 spans 14 amino acids. Per germline, CDR1 SEHNR and CDR2 FQNEAQ (reference sequence). V lost 5 bases, J lost 5 bases, and 9 bases stayed unmatched. The CDR3 sequence: CASSPTGAWDEQYF. CDR3 sequence (DNA): TGTGCCAGCAGCCCAACAGGGGCTTGGGACGAGCAGTACTTC.

The chain employs TRBV27 and TRBJ2-5; TRBD1 is a possible D gene (7 bases). CDR1 is MNHEY, CDR2 SMNVEV, per germline (reference sequence). The CDR3 sequence is 15 residues long. V lost 5 bases to trimming and J lost 2 bases, with 15 bases between them. The CDR3 DNA reads as TGTGCCAGCAGTCCGAGGCGGGGACAGCAAGAGACCCAGTACTTC. Encoded protein: CASSPRRGQQETQYF.

This CDR3 reads CASSLAPADSKETQYF. CDR3 in DNA: TGTGCCAGCAGCTTGGCCCCAGCGGACTCCAAAGAGACCCAGTACTTC. This chain joins TRBV5-5 and TRBJ2-5, with D possibly matching TRBD2 (5 bases). The CDR3 runs 16 residues. Trimming removed 0 bases at V and 3 bases at J, with 15 bases between. CDR1 and CDR2 from the germline V gene are SGHKS and YYEKEE (reference sequence).

J is TRBJ1-5 and V is TRBV6-1; 8 bases fit TRBD1. The germline CDR1 and CDR2 sequences are MNHNS and SASEGT. J was trimmed by 7 bases and V by 7 bases; bases with no gene match: 6. The CDR3 loop spans 13 amino acids. The DNA of the CDR3 is TGTGCCAGCACCTCAGGGGGCAGGCAGCCCCAGCATTTT. Protein sequence: CASTSGGRQPQHF.

The genes are TRBV9 and TRBJ1-2; D might be TRBD1 (6 bases). The CDR3 totals 14 residues. Trimming took 3 bases from V and 6 from J, leaving 15 bases between them. Germline CDR1 and CDR2: SGDLS and YYNGEE. For the CDR3, the DNA is TGTGCCAGCAGCGATGGACAGAGGTGGGATGGCTACACCTTC. This encodes CASSDGQRWDGYTF.

In its sample, this clone was seen once. The gene calls are TRBV2 and TRBJ1-4; D gene unclear. In germline, CDR1 is SNHLY, CDR2 FYNNEI. Trimming took 5 bases from V and 8 from J, leaving 6 bases between them. CDR3 size: 11 residues. The CDR3 protein is CASSTKEKLFF. In nucleotides, the CDR3 is TGTGCCAGCAGTACAAAGGAAAAACTGTTTTTT.

This clone was recorded only once. This chain links TRBV5-1 with TRBJ2-3; D possibly corresponds to TRBD2 (5 bases). The CDR3 loop spans 13 amino acids. Germline CDR1 SGHRS, CDR2 YFSETQ. V was trimmed by 0 bases and J by 6 bases, leaving 8 bases between them. The chain's CDR3 is CASSLVPGDTQYF. CDR3 nucleotide sequence: TGCGCCAGCAGCTTGGTGCCGGGGGATACGCAGTATTTT. The variable domain in full, completed from reference TRBV5-1 and TRBJ2-3, reads KAGVTQTPRYLIKTRGQQVTLSCSPISGHRSVSWYQQTPGQGLQFLFEYFSETQRNKGNFPGRFSGRQFSNSRSEMNVSTLELGDSALYLCASSLVPGDTQYFGPGTRLTVL.

The chain combines TRBV19 with TRBJ1-1, with D maybe TRBD1 (6 bases). CDR1 and CDR2 (germline): LNHDA, SQIVND (reference sequence). V was shortened by 7 bases and J by 7 bases, with 19 bases between the two germline ends. This CDR3 has 14 residues. The CDR3, as DNA: TGTGCCAGTACCCCATCACAGGGTCGCATTGAAGCTTTCTTT. Its translation is CASTPSQGRIEAFF. Together with reference TRBV19 and TRBJ1-1, the CDR3 gives the full variable domain: DGGITQSPKYLFRKEGQNVTLSCEQNLNHDAMYWYRQDPGQGLRLIYYSQIVNDFQKGDIAEGYSVSREKKESFPLTVTSAQKNPTAFYLCASTPSQGRIEAFFGQGTRLTVV.

The chain is built from TRBV18 and TRBJ2-7; weak D call: TRBD1 (6 bases). CDR1 KGHSH and CDR2 LQKENI come from the germline V gene. This CDR3 contains 12 residues. V was pared by 4 bases and J by 9 bases, with 13 bases between. The CDR3 region has the DNA TGTGCCAGCTCACTCCAACAGGGAGCGCAGTACTTC. Encoded protein: CASSLQQGAQYF.

This clone turned up a few times. The V gene is TRBV10-3, the J gene TRBJ1-1; 7 bases are shared with TRBD1. J was trimmed by 0 bases and V by 11 bases; bases with no gene match: 6. The germline V gene has CDR1 ENHRY and CDR2 SYGVKD. The length of the CDR3 is 13 residues. CDR3 in amino acids: CASMTGMNTEAFF. The CDR3, as DNA: TGTGCCTCTATGACAGGGATGAACACTGAAGCTTTCTTT.

V usage is TRBV13 and J usage is TRBJ2-7; 8 bases fit TRBD1. V lost 3 bases, J lost 2 bases, and 6 bases stayed unmatched. CDR3 length: 15 residues. Germline V gene sequence: CDR1 PRHDT, CDR2 FYEKMQ (reference sequence). CDR3 nucleotide sequence: TGTGCCAGCAGCTTGATGACAGGGGTACCCTACGAGCAGTACTTC. Protein product: CASSLMTGVPYEQYF.

This clone turned up a few times. V gene TRBV27 combines with J gene TRBJ2-7; D perhaps matches TRBD1 (6 bases). V was shortened by 5 bases and J by 2 bases, with 19 bases between the two germline ends. This CDR3 region has 16 residues. Per the germline V gene, CDR1 is MNHEY and CDR2 is SMNVEV (reference sequence). CDR3 DNA sequence: TGTGCCAGCAGTACACGTCGGACAGCCATTACCTACGAGCAGTACTTC. This translates into CASSTRRTAITYEQYF.